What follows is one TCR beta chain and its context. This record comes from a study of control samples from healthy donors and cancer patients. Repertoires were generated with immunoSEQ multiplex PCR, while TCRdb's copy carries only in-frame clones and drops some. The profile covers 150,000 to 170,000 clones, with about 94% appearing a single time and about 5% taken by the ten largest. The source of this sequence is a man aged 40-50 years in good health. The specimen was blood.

As DNA, the CDR3 is TGTGCCAGCAGCTTTATGGTGCTTCGGAGCTCCTACAATGAGCAGTTCTTC. This translates into CASSFMVLRSSYNEQFF. V gene TRBV5-8 combines with J gene TRBJ2-1, with D unclear. Germline V gene sequence: CDR1 SGHTS, CDR2 YDEGEE. V shed 2 bases and J shed 0 bases, with 15 bases lying between them. The CDR3 is 17 residues long. The full variable domain, with the rest looked up from reference TRBV5-8 and TRBJ2-1, is EAGVTQSPTHLIKTRGQQATLRCSPISGHTSVYWYQQALGLGLQFLLWYDEGEERNRGNFPPRFSGRQFPNYSSELNVNALELEDSALYLCASSFMVLRSSYNEQFFGPGTRLTVL.